The clone carrying this T cell receptor (beta chain) was seen repeatedly, ten times or more. Its antigen is as yet unknown. The length of the CDR3 is 13 residues. Trimming removed 4 bases from V and 0 bases from J, with 10 bases in between. The germline CDR1 and CDR2 sequences are SQVTM and ANQGSEA. The data originate from a study of read filtering for tumor transcriptome and immune sequencing. Study information: R-ISS stage counts were eight or nine for I, about 15 for II, 6 or 7 for III. DNase treatment preceded whole-transcriptome library preparation.

General observations from the study: Correlation between methods rose after single-read clonotypes were removed. IR-seq captured clonotypes deeper and more reliably than RNA-seq.

From about 400 ng of RNA, a library with molecular barcoded alpha/delta and beta/gamma adaptors was made. TCRdb passed the reads through MiXCR, listing each CDR3 protein once. In the table there are approximately 61,000 distinct CDR3 sequences, about 21% of which are singletons. Sequencing used a population of CD138-negative cells sorted from bone marrow. This sequence was found in a donor at least 40 years old with multiple myeloma. The chain is built from TRBV29-1 and TRBJ2-7, with D unresolved. This CDR3 is CSVGTVSSYEQYF. The DNA for the CDR3 is TGCAGCGTTGGAACAGTGAGCTCCTACGAGCAGTACTTC.